This is a list of T cell receptor beta chains from one sample in a study of identical twins. TCRdb ran MiXCR on the 5' RACE reads and lists one entry per CDR3 protein. The profile shows about 470,000 distinct CDR3 sequences, about 24% of them singletons. These data were also filed under a second study, of T cells expressing NK-cell markers.

Sequenced sample: CD4+ T cells sorted from blood. Receptors were obtained from a woman aged 18 to 35 in good health. Each CDR3 is given with its conserved first and last residue. A D gene is named only where the DNA matches it firmly. Rows may omit the clone size; those that give it use once, few, many or a size class.

cdr3_aa: CASSDSQETQYF
cdr3_nt: TGCGCCAGCAGCGACAGTCAAGAGACCCAGTACTTC
v_call: TRBV5-1
cdr3_length: 12
j_call: TRBJ2-5
clone_size: few
d_call: -

cdr3_aa: CASSLGIVGTEAFF
cdr3_nt: TGTGCCAGCAGTCTAGGGATTGTGGGCACTGAAGCTTTCTTT
v_call: TRBV27
cdr3_length: 14
j_call: TRBJ1-1
clone_size: -
d_call: -

cdr3_aa: CASSHGRPYGYTF
cdr3_nt: TGTGCCAGCAGCCACGGACGGCCCTATGGCTACACCTTC
v_call: TRBV7-2
cdr3_length: 13
j_call: TRBJ1-2
clone_size: few
d_call: -

cdr3_aa: CASSYTGTGANVLTF
cdr3_nt: TGTGCCAGCAGTTACACAGGGACTGGGGCCAACGTCCTGACTTTC
v_call: TRBV6-5
cdr3_length: 15
j_call: TRBJ2-6
clone_size: -
d_call: -

cdr3_aa: CASSYGAVMTEAFF
cdr3_nt: TGTGCCAGCAGTTACGGGGCCGTGATGACTGAAGCTTTCTTT
v_call: TRBV6-5
cdr3_length: 14
j_call: TRBJ1-1
clone_size: -
d_call: -

cdr3_aa: CSASAGADTQYF
cdr3_nt: TGCAGTGCTAGCGCGGGGGCAGATACGCAGTATTTT
v_call: TRBV20-1
cdr3_length: 12
j_call: TRBJ2-3
clone_size: -
d_call: TRBD2

cdr3_aa: CAISGLGGDEQFF
cdr3_nt: TGTGCCATCTCGGGGCTTGGGGGAGATGAGCAGTTCTTC
v_call: TRBV10-3
cdr3_length: 13
j_call: TRBJ2-1
clone_size: -
d_call: -

cdr3_aa: CASSQVPGTFF
cdr3_nt: TGCGCCAGCAGCCAAGTCCCCGGAACTTTCTTT
v_call: TRBV4-3
cdr3_length: 11
j_call: TRBJ1-1
clone_size: few
d_call: -

cdr3_aa: CAISERGGNTIYF
cdr3_nt: TGTGCCATCAGTGAGCGGGGCGGGAACACCATATATTTT
v_call: TRBV10-3
cdr3_length: 13
j_call: TRBJ1-3
clone_size: -
d_call: -

cdr3_aa: CASGSSGKQYF
cdr3_nt: TGTGCCAGCGGGTCTAGCGGGAAGCAGTACTTC
v_call: TRBV6-6
cdr3_length: 11
j_call: TRBJ2-7
clone_size: few
d_call: TRBD2

cdr3_aa: CASTRGIGDTQYF
cdr3_nt: TGTGCCAGCACACGGGGGATTGGGGATACGCAGTATTTT
v_call: TRBV6-6
cdr3_length: 13
j_call: TRBJ2-3
clone_size: few
d_call: -

cdr3_aa: CASSAPGLTDTQYF
cdr3_nt: TGTGCCAGCAGCGCCCCGGGTCTCACAGATACGCAGTATTTT
v_call: TRBV9
cdr3_length: 14
j_call: TRBJ2-3
clone_size: few
d_call: -

cdr3_aa: CASSYRRLAGGETQYF
cdr3_nt: TGTGCCAGCAGTTACCGAAGGCTAGCGGGGGGTGAGACCCAGTACTTC
v_call: TRBV6-5
cdr3_length: 16
j_call: TRBJ2-5
clone_size: -
d_call: TRBD2

cdr3_aa: CASRNGGQDNSPLHF
cdr3_nt: TGTGCCAGCAGAAATGGGGGACAGGACAATTCACCCCTCCACTTT
v_call: TRBV12-3/TRBV12-4
cdr3_length: 15
j_call: TRBJ1-6
clone_size: -
d_call: TRBD1

cdr3_aa: CASSLGRGTGDNEQFF
cdr3_nt: TGCGCCAGCAGCTTGGGTAGGGGGACAGGCGACAATGAGCAGTTCTTC
v_call: TRBV5-1
cdr3_length: 16
j_call: TRBJ2-1
clone_size: -
d_call: TRBD1

cdr3_aa: CSGRQGDHNEQFF
cdr3_nt: TGCAGTGGGAGACAGGGAGATCACAATGAGCAGTTCTTC
v_call: TRBV20-1
cdr3_length: 13
j_call: TRBJ2-1
clone_size: -
d_call: TRBD1